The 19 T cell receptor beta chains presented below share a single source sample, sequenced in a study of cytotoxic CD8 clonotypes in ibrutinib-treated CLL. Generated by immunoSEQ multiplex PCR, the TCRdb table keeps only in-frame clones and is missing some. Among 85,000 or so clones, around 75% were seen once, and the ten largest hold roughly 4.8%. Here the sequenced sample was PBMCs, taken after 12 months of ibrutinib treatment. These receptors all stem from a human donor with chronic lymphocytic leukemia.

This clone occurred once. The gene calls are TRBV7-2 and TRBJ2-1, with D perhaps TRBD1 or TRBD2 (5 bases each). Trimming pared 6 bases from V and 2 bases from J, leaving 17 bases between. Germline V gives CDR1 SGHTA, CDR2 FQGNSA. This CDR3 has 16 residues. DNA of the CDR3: TGTGCCAGCAGGCTCACGGTGGGGACCCCCTACAATGAGCAGTTCTTC. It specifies CASRLTVGTPYNEQFF.

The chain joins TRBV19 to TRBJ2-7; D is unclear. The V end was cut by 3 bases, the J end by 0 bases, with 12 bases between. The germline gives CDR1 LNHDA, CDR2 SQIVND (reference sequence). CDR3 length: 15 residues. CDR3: CASSMSPRSSYEQYF. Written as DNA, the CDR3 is TGTGCCAGTAGTATGTCTCCCAGGAGCTCCTACGAGCAGTACTTC. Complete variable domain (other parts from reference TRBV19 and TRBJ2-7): DGGITQSPKYLFRKEGQNVTLSCEQNLNHDAMYWYRQDPGQGLRLIYYSQIVNDFQKGDIAEGYSVSREKKESFPLTVTSAQKNPTAFYLCASSMSPRSSYEQYFGPGTRLTVT.

CDR3 coding DNA: TGTGCCATCAGAGAGGCGTTGGGTGAAAAACTGTTTTTT. This encodes CAIREALGEKLFF. The rearrangement joins TRBV10-3 to TRBJ1-4; D remains ambiguous. V gave up 6 bases and J gave up 7 bases, with 12 bases separating them. CDR3 length: 13 amino acids. Germline loops: CDR1 ENHRY, CDR2 SYGVKD.

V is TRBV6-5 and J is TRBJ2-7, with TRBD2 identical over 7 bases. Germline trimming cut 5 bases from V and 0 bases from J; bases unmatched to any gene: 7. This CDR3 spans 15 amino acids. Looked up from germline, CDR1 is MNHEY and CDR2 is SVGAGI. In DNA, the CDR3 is TGTGCCAGCAGTCCCTTCGGCGGGAGCTCCTACGAGCAGTACTTC. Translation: CASSPFGGSSYEQYF.

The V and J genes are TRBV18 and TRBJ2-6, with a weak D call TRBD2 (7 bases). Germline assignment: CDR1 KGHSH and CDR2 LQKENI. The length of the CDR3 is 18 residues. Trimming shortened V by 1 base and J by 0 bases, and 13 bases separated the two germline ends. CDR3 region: CASSPRAGASSGANVLTF. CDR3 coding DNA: TGTGCCAGCTCACCACGGGCGGGGGCGAGCTCTGGGGCCAACGTCCTGACTTTC. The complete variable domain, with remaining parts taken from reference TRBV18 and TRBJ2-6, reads NAGVMQNPRHLVRRRGQEARLRCSPMKGHSHVYWYRQLPEEGLKFMVYLQKENIIDESGMPKERFSAEFPKEGPSILRIQQVVRGDSAAYFCASSPRAGASSGANVLTFGAGSRLTVL.

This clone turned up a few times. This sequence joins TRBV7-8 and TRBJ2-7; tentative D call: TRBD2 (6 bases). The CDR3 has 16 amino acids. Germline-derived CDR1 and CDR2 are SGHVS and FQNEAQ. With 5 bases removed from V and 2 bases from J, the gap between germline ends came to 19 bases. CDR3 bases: TGTGCCAGCAGCGAACCCTTTAGGACTAACCCCTACGAGCAGTACTTC. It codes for CASSEPFRTNPYEQYF.

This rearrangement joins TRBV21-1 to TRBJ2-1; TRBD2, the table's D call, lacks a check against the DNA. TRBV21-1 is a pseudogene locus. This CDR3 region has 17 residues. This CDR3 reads CASSKKREREVYNEQFF. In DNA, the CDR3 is TGTGCCAGCAGCAAAAAGAGGGAGCGGGAGGTCTACAATGAGCAGTTCTTC.

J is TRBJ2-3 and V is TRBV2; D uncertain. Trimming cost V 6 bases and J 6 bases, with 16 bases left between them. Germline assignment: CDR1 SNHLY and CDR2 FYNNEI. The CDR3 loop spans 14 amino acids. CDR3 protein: CASRADPRRDTQYF. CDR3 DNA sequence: TGTGCCAGCAGGGCGGACCCCCGACGCGATACGCAGTATTTT.

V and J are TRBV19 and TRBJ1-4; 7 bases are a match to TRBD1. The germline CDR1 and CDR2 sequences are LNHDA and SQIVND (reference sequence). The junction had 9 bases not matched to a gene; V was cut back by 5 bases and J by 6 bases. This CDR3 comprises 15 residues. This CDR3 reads CASSRQGMRYEKLFF. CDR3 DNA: TGTGCCAGTAGTCGACAGGGTATGCGGTATGAAAAACTGTTTTTT.

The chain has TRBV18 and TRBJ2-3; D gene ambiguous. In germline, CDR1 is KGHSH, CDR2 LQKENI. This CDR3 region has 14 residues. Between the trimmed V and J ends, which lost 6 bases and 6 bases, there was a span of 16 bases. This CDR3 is CASSPNPRADTQYF. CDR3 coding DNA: TGTGCCAGCTCTCCAAACCCTAGAGCCGATACGCAGTATTTT.

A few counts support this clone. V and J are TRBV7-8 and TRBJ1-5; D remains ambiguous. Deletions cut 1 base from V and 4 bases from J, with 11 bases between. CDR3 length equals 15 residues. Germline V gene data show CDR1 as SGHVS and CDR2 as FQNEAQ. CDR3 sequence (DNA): TGTGCCAGCAGCTTAGAACAGCAACTTAATCAGCCCCAGCATTTT. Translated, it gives CASSLEQQLNQPQHF.

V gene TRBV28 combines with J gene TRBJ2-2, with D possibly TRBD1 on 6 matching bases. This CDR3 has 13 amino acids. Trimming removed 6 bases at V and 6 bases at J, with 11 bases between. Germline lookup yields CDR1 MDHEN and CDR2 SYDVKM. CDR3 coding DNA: TGTGCCAGCAGGGACAGCCAGGCCGGGGAGCTGTTTTTT. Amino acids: CASRDSQAGELFF.

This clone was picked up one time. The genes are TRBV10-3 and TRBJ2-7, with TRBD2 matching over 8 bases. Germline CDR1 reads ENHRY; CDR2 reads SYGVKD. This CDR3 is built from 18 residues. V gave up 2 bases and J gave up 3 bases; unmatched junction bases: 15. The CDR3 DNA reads TGTGCCATCAGTGAGGGCACCCCCGGGACTAGGGGGGTCTACGAGCAGTACTTC. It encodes CAISEGTPGTRGVYEQYF.

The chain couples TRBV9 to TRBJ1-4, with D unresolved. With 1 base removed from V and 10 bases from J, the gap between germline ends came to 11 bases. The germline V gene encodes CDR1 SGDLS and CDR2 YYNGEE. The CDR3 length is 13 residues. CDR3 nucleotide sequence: TGTGCCAGCAGCGTAAGCTCTTCGGGAAAACTGTTTTTT. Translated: CASSVSSSGKLFF.

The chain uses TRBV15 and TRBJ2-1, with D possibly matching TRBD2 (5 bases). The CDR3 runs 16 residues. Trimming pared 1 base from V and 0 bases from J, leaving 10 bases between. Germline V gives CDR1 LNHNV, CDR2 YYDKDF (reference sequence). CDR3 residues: CATSRVAGLSYNEQFF. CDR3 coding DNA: TGTGCCACCAGCAGAGTCGCGGGCCTCTCCTACAATGAGCAGTTCTTC.

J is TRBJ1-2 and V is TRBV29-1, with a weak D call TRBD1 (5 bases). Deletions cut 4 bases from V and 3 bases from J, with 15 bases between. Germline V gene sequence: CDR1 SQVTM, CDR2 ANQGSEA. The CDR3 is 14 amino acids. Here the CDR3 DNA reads TGCAGCGTTGCTAAACAGGCTTTCGACTATGGCTACACCTTC. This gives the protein CSVAKQAFDYGYTF.

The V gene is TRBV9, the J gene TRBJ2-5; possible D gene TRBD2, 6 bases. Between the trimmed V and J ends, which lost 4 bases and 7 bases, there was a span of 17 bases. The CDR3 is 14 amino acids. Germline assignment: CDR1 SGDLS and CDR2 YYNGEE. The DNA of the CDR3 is TGTGCCAGCAGCCCCCTTTCGGAGGGTGGGACCCAGTACTTC. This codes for CASSPLSEGGTQYF. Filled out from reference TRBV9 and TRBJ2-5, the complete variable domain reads DSGVTQTPKHLITATGQRVTLRCSPRSGDLSVYWYQQSLDQGLQFLIQYYNGEERAKGNILERFSAQQFPDLHSELNLSSLELGDSALYFCASSPLSEGGTQYFGPGTRLLVL.

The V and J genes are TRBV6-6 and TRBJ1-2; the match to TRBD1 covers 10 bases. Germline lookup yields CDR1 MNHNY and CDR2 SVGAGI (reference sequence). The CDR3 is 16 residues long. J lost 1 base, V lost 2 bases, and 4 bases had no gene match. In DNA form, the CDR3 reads TGTGCCAGCAGTTACGGGACAGGGGACGTTAACTATGGCTACACCTTC. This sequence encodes CASSYGTGDVNYGYTF.

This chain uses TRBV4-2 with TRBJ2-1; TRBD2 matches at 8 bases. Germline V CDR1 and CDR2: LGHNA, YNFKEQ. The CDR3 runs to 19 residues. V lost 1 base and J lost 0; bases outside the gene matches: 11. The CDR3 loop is CASSQGPGLAESSYNEQFF. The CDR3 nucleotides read TGTGCCAGCAGCCAAGGTCCCGGACTAGCCGAAAGCTCCTACAATGAGCAGTTCTTC.